The 6 T cell receptor beta chains below come from one sample, sequenced in a study of PD-1 blockade in classical Hodgkin lymphoma. Here immunoSEQ multiplex PCR was the method, and the copy in TCRdb shows in-frame clones only, minus some. The sample consists of under 110,000 clones, roughly 91% of them appearing once. Each patient experienced a relapse that followed autologous stem cell transplantation, and brentuximab vedotin exposure varied. Sequenced here: peripheral blood mononuclear cells (PBMCs), sampled before the second cycle of nivolumab. The origin of the receptors is a human donor with classical Hodgkin lymphoma.

This sequence joins TRBV9 and TRBJ1-5; D remains ambiguous. CDR1 and CDR2 (germline): SGDLS, YYNGEE. The CDR3 contains 15 residues. Trimming took off 5 bases at V and 0 bases at J, with 12 bases between the two ends. The CDR3 region is CASSKGHSSNQPQHF. CDR3 coding DNA: TGTGCCAGCAGTAAAGGTCACTCTAGCAATCAGCCCCAGCATTTT.

The rearrangement links TRBV7-9 to TRBJ2-4; tentative D call: TRBD1 (6 bases). The CDR3 extends over 13 amino acids. Trimming took 5 bases from V and 9 from J, leaving 14 bases between them. Per the germline V gene, CDR1 is SEHNR and CDR2 is FQNEAQ (reference sequence). The chain's CDR3 is CASSQIEGGIQYF. In DNA form, the CDR3 reads TGTGCCAGCAGCCAAATCGAAGGGGGCATTCAGTACTTC.

This rearrangement joins TRBV7-2 to TRBJ1-6; perhaps TRBD1 as D (6 bases). This CDR3 comprises 15 residues. From germline, CDR1 is SGHTA and CDR2 FQGNSA. Trimming pared 5 bases from V and 10 bases from J, leaving 18 bases between. DNA of the CDR3: TGTGCCAGCAGCCCCAGATGGGGGCGAGCCTCACCCCTCCACTTT. It specifies CASSPRWGRASPLHF.

This chain connects TRBV5-8 to TRBJ1-5; perhaps TRBD1 as D (6 bases). CDR1 and CDR2 (germline): SGHTS, YDEGEE. The CDR3 extends over 17 amino acids. With 2 bases removed from V and 6 bases from J, the gap between germline ends came to 21 bases. The CDR3 loop is CASSLVWGQRPGQPQHF. CDR3 bases: TGTGCCAGCAGCTTAGTTTGGGGGCAGCGACCAGGTCAGCCCCAGCATTTT.

DNA of the CDR3: TGTGCCAGCAGCGTAGCCGGGACATCATTCGAAAAACTGTTTTTT. Its protein product is CASSVAGTSFEKLFF. V and J are TRBV9 and TRBJ1-4; the D gene is possibly TRBD1 (6 bases). The V gene's germline CDR1 is SGDLS and CDR2 YYNGEE. V lost 0 bases to trimming and J lost 8 bases, with 14 bases between them. The CDR3 runs to 15 residues.

This chain links TRBV6-1 with TRBJ1-2; D gene uncertain. CDR1 is MNHNS, CDR2 SASEGT, per germline. The CDR3 spans 12 residues. V shed 2 bases and J shed 8 bases, with 9 bases lying between them. In DNA, the CDR3 is TGTGCCAGCAGTGAATCTGGAACCGGCTACACCTTC. Its translation: CASSESGTGYTF.